The clone carrying this T cell receptor (beta chain) was seen only a few times. This entry belongs to a study of blood T cell repertoires in COVID-19. Study-wide context: PBMCs, B-cell-depleted T cells, or T cells provided the cDNA or gDNA that made up the material.

Original processing notes: Amplification of reference gene primers provided the estimated nucleated cell counts. Sequenced by immunoSEQ multiplex PCR; TCRdb stores in-frame clones only, minus some. The DNA gave D and trimming, while V, J and clone size come from that table. The profile shows some 140,000 clones, about 80% of them singletons. V was clipped by 6 bases and J by 7 bases, with 7 bases between them. The germline gives CDR1 WSHSY, CDR2 SAAADI. The CDR3 spans 11 residues. This sequence joins TRBV10-2 and TRBJ2-1; tentatively, D is TRBD2 (5 bases). Sequencing used peripheral blood. The clonotype originates from a woman aged 55-75 years with COVID-19, enrolled during active disease. The CDR3 DNA follows: TGCGCCAGCAGGGACTTTAATGAGCAGTTCTTC. Its protein is CASRDFNEQFF.